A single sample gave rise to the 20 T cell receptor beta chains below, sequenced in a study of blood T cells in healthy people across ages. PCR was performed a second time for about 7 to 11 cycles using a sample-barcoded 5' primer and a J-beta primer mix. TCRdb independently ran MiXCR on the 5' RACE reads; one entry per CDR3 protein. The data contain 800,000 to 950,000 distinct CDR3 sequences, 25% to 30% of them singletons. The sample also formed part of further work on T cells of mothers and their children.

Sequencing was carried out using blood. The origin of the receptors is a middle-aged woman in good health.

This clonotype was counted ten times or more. CDR3 DNA sequence: TGCAGTGCTAGGCATGACAACTATGGCTACACCTTC. Translating it yields CSARHDNYGYTF. The rearrangement links TRBV20-1 to TRBJ1-2; D remains ambiguous. V lost 3 bases and J lost 2, with 7 bases in between. This CDR3 region has 12 residues. The V gene's germline CDR1 is DFQATT and CDR2 SNEGSKA (reference sequence).

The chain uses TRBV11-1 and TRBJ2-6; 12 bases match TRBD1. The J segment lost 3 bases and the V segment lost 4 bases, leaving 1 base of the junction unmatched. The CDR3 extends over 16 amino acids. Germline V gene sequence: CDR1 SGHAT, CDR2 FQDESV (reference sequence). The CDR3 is CASSWDRGRGANVLTF. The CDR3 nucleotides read TGTGCCAGCAGCTGGGACAGGGGGCGTGGGGCCAACGTCCTGACTTTC. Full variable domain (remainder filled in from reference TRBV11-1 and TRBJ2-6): EAEVAQSPRYKITEKSQAVAFWCDPISGHATLYWYRQILGQGPELLVQFQDESVVDDSQLPKDRFSAERLKGVDSTLKIQPAELGDSAMYLCASSWDRGRGANVLTFGAGSRLTVL.

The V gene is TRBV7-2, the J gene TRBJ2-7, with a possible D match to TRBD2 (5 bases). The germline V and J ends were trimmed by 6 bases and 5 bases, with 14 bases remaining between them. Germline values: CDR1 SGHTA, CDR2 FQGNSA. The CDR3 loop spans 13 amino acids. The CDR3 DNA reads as TGTGCCAGCAGTTATGGAGGCCCGAACGAGCAGTACTTC. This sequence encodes CASSYGGPNEQYF.

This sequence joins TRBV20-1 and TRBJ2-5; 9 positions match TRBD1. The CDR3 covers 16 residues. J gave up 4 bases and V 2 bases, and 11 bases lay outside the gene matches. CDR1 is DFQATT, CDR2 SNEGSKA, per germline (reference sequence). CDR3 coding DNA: TGCAGTGCTAGAAACTCGACAGGGGGGAATGGAGAGACCCAGTACTTC. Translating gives CSARNSTGGNGETQYF.

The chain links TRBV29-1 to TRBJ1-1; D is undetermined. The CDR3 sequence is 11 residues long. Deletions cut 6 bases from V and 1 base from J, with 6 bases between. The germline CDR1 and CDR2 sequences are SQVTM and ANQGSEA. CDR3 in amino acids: CSVPGNTEAFF. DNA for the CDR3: TGCAGCGTCCCCGGGAACACTGAAGCTTTCTTT.

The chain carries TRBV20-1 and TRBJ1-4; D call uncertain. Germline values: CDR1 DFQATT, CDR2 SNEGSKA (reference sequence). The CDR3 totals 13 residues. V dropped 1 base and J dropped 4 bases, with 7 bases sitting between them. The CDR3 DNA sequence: TGCAGTGCTAGAGTAGCCCTTAATGAAAAACTGTTTTTT. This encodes CSARVALNEKLFF.

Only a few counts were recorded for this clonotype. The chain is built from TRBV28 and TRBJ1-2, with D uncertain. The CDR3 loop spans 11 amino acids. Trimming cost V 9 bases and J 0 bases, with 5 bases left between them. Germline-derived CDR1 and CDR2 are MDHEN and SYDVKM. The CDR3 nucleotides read TGTGCCAGTGGGTCTAACTATGGCTACACCTTC. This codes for CASGSNYGYTF.

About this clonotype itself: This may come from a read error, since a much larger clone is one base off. CDR3 loop: CAIRDVDRAYEQYF. CDR3 coding DNA: TGTGCCATCAGGGATGTAGACAGAGCCTACGAGCAGTACTTC. This chain uses TRBV10-3 with TRBJ2-4, with D tentatively TRBD1 (5 bases). The J call could be wrong; TRBJ2-7 is a better fit for the DNA end. Germline-derived CDR1 and CDR2 are ENHRY and SYGVKD. The CDR3 has 14 amino acids.

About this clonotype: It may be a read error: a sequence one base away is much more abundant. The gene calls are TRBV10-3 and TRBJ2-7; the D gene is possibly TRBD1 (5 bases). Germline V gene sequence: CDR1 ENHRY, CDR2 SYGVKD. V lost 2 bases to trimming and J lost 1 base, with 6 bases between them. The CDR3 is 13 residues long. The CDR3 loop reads CAISEGQSYEQYF. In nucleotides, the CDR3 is TGTGCCATCAGTGAGGGACAATCCTACGAGCAGTACTTC.

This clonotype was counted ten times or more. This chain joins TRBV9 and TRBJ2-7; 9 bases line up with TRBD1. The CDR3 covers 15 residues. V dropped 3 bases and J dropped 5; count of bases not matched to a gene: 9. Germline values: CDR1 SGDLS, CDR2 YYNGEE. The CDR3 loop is CASSATGTGIHEQYF. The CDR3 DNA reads TGTGCCAGCAGCGCGACCGGGACAGGGATTCACGAGCAGTACTTC.

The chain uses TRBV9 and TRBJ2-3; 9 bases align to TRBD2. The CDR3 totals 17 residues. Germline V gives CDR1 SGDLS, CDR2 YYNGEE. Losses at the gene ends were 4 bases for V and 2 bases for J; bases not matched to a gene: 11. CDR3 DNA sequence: TGTGCCAGCAGCCTCCTCGGACTAGCGCTTTTCACAGATACGCAGTATTTT. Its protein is CASSLLGLALFTDTQYF. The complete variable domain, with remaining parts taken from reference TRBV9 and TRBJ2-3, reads DSGVTQTPKHLITATGQRVTLRCSPRSGDLSVYWYQQSLDQGLQFLIQYYNGEERAKGNILERFSAQQFPDLHSELNLSSLELGDSALYFCASSLLGLALFTDTQYFGPGTRLTVL.

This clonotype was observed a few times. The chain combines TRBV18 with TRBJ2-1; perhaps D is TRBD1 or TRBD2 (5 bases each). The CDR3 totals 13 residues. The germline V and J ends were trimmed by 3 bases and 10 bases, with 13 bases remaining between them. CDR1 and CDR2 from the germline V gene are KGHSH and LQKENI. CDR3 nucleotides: TGTGCCAGCTCACCTGAACGGGGCACGGAGCAGTTCTTC. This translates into CASSPERGTEQFF.

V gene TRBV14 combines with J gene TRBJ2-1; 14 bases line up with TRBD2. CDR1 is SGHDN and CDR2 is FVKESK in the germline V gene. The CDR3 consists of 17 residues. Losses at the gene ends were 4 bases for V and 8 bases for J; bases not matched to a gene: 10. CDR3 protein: CASSLTRLAGGKDEQFF. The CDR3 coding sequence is TGTGCCAGCAGCCTTACCCGACTAGCGGGGGGGAAGGATGAGCAGTTCTTC.

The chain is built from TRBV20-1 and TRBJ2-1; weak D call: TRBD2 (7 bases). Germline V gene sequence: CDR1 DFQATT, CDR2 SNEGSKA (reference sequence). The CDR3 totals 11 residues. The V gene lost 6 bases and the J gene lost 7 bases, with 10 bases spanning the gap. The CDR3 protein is CSAGGLNEQFF. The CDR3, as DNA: TGCAGTGCGGGGGGGCTAAATGAGCAGTTCTTC.

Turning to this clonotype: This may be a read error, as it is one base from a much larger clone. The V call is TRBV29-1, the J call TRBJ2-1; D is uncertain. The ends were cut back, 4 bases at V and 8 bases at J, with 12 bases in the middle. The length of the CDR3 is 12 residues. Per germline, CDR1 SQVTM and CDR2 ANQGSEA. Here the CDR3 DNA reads TGCAGCGTTGTGCGGAGATACGATGAGCAGTTCTTC. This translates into CSVVRRYDEQFF.

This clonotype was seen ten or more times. As DNA, the CDR3 is TGTGCCAGCAGTTACCCCCGGGGGAACGAGCAGTACTTC. Its protein product is CASSYPRGNEQYF. The gene calls are TRBV6-6 and TRBJ2-7; D perhaps matches TRBD2 (6 bases). The CDR3 sequence is 13 residues long. Trimming pared 2 bases from V and 5 bases from J, leaving 10 bases between. CDR1 and CDR2 from the germline V gene are MNHNY and SVGAGI (reference sequence).

CDR3 in amino acids: CASTKSPKGNTEAFF. The CDR3 nucleotides read TGTGCCAGCACCAAATCCCCTAAGGGGAACACTGAAGCTTTCTTT. The rearrangement uses TRBV9 and TRBJ1-1; D ambiguous. The CDR3 extends over 15 amino acids. Trimming removed 6 bases from V and 1 base from J, with 16 bases in between. Germline CDR1 SGDLS, CDR2 YYNGEE.

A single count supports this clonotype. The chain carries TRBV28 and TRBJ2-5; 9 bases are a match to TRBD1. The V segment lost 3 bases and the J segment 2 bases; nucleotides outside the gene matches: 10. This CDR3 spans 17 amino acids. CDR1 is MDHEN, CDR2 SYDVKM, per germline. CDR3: CASSLGQGGSWQETQYF. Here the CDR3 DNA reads TGTGCCAGCAGTTTGGGACAGGGAGGCAGTTGGCAAGAGACCCAGTACTTC.

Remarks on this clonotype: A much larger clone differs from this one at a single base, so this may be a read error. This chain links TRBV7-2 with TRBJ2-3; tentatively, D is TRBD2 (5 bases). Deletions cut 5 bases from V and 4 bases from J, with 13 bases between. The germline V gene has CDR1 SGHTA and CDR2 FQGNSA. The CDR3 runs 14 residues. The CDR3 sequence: CASSPLGGSDTQYF. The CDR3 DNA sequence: TGTGCCAGCAGCCCTCTTGGAGGTTCAGATACGCAGTATTTT.

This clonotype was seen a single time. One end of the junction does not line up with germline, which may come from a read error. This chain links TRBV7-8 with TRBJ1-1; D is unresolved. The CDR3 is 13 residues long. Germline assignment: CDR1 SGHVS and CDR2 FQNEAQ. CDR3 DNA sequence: TGTGCCAGCAACTTAGTTGGATACACTGAAGCTTTCTTT. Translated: CASNLVGYTEAFF. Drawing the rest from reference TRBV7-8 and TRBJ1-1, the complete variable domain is GAGVSQSPRYKVAKRGQDVALRCDPISGHVSLFWYQQALGQGPEFLTYFQNEAQLDKSGLPSDRFFAERPEGSVSTLKIQRTQQEDSAVYLCASNLVGYTEAFFGQGTRLTVV.